The TCR beta chain described here comes from a study of PD-L1 blockade in urothelial cancer. The CDR3 has 16 amino acids. Germline V lookup: CDR1 GTSNPN, CDR2 SVGIG (reference sequence). Trimming cost V 4 bases and J 4 bases; bases outside gene matches: 12. TCRdb keeps only in-frame clones here, not all; method: immunoSEQ multiplex PCR. The sample shows about 84,000 clones, 90% of them seen only once. The sample was PBMCs, taken around atezolizumab (anti-PD-L1) treatment. The chain couples TRBV30 to TRBJ2-3, with TRBD2 identical over 9 bases. This TCR derives from a man aged 60 to 69 with urothelial cancer. In DNA form, the CDR3 reads TGTGCCTGGACTTTGGCGGGAGGGCCTACCCCAGATACGCAGTATTTT. Translating gives CAWTLAGGPTPDTQYF.